What follows are 15 T cell receptor beta chains derived from one specimen sequenced in a study of shared clonotypes between healthy human individuals. Assay used: immunoSEQ multiplex PCR; TCRdb lists only in-frame clones, some missing. The sample lists 1.4 million to 1.5 million clones, roughly 97% occurring once. The specimen sequenced was naive CD4+ T cells sorted from blood. Subset noted: CD45RA+ positively selected. These receptor sequences come from a man aged 30-40 years in good health.

The V call is TRBV5-4, the J call TRBJ2-7, with 9 bases fitting TRBD1. Looked up from germline, CDR1 is SGHNT and CDR2 is YYREEE (reference sequence). CDR3 length: 15 amino acids. After removal of 4 bases from V and 4 bases from J, the junction contained 9 bases not matched to a gene. The CDR3 nucleotides are TGTGCCAGCAGCCCGAAGGGACAGGGACTATACGAGCAGTACTTC. The encoded protein is CASSPKGQGLYEQYF.

The CDR3 coding sequence is TGTGCCAGCAGCTTGAGGCTAGCGGGAGGCCACCAGTACTTC. The encoded protein is CASSLRLAGGHQYF. The chain joins TRBV5-6 to TRBJ2-7; 11 nucleotides line up with TRBD2. This CDR3 contains 14 residues. The V and J ends lost 1 base and 10 bases, in that order; junction bases with no gene match: 7. The germline gives CDR1 SGHDT, CDR2 YYEEEE.

This rearrangement joins TRBV6-5 to TRBJ1-4, with D uncertain. This CDR3 is 15 amino acids long. Germline-derived CDR1 and CDR2 are MNHEY and SVGAGI. Trimming removed 0 bases from V and 3 bases from J, with 8 bases in between. CDR3 sequence: CASSYSGVANEKLFF. CDR3 nucleotides: TGTGCCAGCAGTTACTCTGGGGTGGCTAATGAAAAACTGTTTTTT.

The chain carries TRBV10-1 and TRBJ2-2, with D uncertain. The CDR3 has 15 amino acids. Germline loops: CDR1 WNHNN, CDR2 SYGVQD (reference sequence). Trimming removed 0 bases from V and 4 bases from J, with 9 bases in between. CDR3 DNA sequence: TGCGCCAGCAGTGAGTCGGGAAGGACCACCGGGGAGCTGTTTTTT. Translation gives CASSESGRTTGELFF.

A word on this clone: At one of its ends the junction is not consistent with the germline gene, which may arise from a read error. The chain combines TRBV11-2 with TRBJ2-7; 9 bases match TRBD1. CDR3 length: 16 residues. CDR1 and CDR2 (germline): SGHAT, FQNNGV. For the CDR3, the DNA is TGTGCCAGCAGCGTAGAAAAACAGGGGGCGCGGCGCGAGCAGTACTTC. Translation: CASSVEKQGARREQYF. The full variable domain, completed using reference TRBV11-2 and TRBJ2-7, is EAGVAQSPRYKIIEKRQSVAFWCNPISGHATLYWYQQILGQGPKLLIQFQNNGVVDDSQLPKDRFSAERLKGVDSTLKIQPAKLEDSAVYLCASSVEKQGARREQYFGPGTRLTVT.

The chain is built from TRBV19 and TRBJ2-7, with D possibly being TRBD2 (6 bases). The CDR3 has 15 amino acids. V was trimmed by 5 bases and J by 7 bases, leaving 21 bases between them. CDR1 is LNHDA and CDR2 is SQIVND in the germline V gene (reference sequence). The CDR3 DNA reads TGTGCCAGTAGTTTCCAGGGACTTAGTCGTGGGGAGCAGTACTTC. Amino acids: CASSFQGLSRGEQYF.

The rearrangement joins TRBV5-5 to TRBJ2-5; 7 bases match TRBD1. The J call may be incorrect, as the DNA end agrees better with TRBJ2-7. The CDR3 contains 16 residues. Germline V gene lookup returns CDR1 SGHKS and CDR2 YYEKEE (reference sequence). The CDR3 reads CASSLGQPLSSYEQYF. CDR3 bases: TGTGCCAGCAGCCTGGGACAGCCCCTAAGCTCCTACGAGCAGTACTTC.

The chain carries TRBV7-9 and TRBJ2-7, with D hard to call. Germline V gene data show CDR1 as SEHNR and CDR2 as FQNEAQ (reference sequence). Trimming shortened V by 3 bases and J by 6 bases, and 15 bases separated the two germline ends. The CDR3 sequence is 14 residues long. CDR3: CASSFPTEFSEQYF. CDR3 bases: TGTGCCAGCAGCTTTCCGACTGAGTTCTCCGAGCAGTACTTC.

In regard to this clone: Different DNA sequences within this sample yield the same CDR3. The rearrangement uses TRBV7-3 and TRBJ2-3; 7 nucleotides match TRBD1. Trimming took 3 bases from V and 1 from J; bases not matched to a gene: 1. Germline CDR1 and CDR2: SGHTA and FQGTGA. The CDR3 has 14 residues. CDR3: CASSFDRGTDTQYF. The CDR3 DNA sequence: TGTGCCAGCAGCTTCGACAGGGGCACAGATACGCAGTATTTT. Complete variable domain (other parts from reference TRBV7-3 and TRBJ2-3): GAGVSQTPSNKVTEKGKYVELRCDPISGHTALYWYRQSLGQGPEFLIYFQGTGAADDSGLPNDRFFAVRPEGSVSTLKIQRTERGDSAVYLCASSFDRGTDTQYFGPGTRLTVL.

The V call is TRBV7-6, the J call TRBJ1-3; TRBD1 agrees at 8 bases. This CDR3 spans 16 amino acids. V trimming: 4 bases; J trimming: 6 bases; junction bases outside the gene matches: 11. Germline CDR1 and CDR2: SGHVS and FNYEAQ. CDR3 loop: CASSSRQGPVENTIYF. In DNA form, the CDR3 reads TGTGCCAGCAGCTCCCGACAGGGGCCAGTCGAAAACACCATATATTTT.

V and J are TRBV6-5 and TRBJ1-2, with 10 bases lining up with TRBD1. The germline V gene has CDR1 MNHEY and CDR2 SVGAGI. Germline trimming cut 6 bases from V and 5 bases from J; bases unmatched to any gene: 12. There are 16 residues in the CDR3. CDR3 DNA: TGTGCCAGCAGCTACACCGACAGGGGGCCGGGGTATGGCTACACCTTC. Translation: CASSYTDRGPGYGYTF.

The rearrangement uses TRBV5-4 and TRBJ2-5; D might be TRBD1 or TRBD2, each matching 5 bases. Germline V lookup: CDR1 SGHNT, CDR2 YYREEE (reference sequence). Trimming removed 0 bases from V and 1 base from J, with 10 bases in between. CDR3 length: 15 residues. DNA for the CDR3: TGTGCCAGCAGCTTGGCGCCCGGGGCCCAAGAGACCCAGTACTTC. Its protein is CASSLAPGAQETQYF.

V is TRBV7-6 and J is TRBJ2-7; 9 positions match TRBD1. CDR1 is SGHVS and CDR2 is FNYEAQ in the germline V gene. V lost 5 bases and J lost 5; bases outside the gene matches: 7. This CDR3 contains 14 residues. CDR3 nucleotide sequence: TGTGCCAGCAGCCGGGGACAGGGAATCCACGAGCAGTACTTC. The encoded protein is CASSRGQGIHEQYF.

V usage is TRBV5-4 and J usage is TRBJ2-5; 7 bases fit TRBD1. The J call is uncertain, as TRBJ2-7 better fits the DNA end. This CDR3 contains 15 residues. Germline V gene lookup returns CDR1 SGHNT and CDR2 YYREEE (reference sequence). CDR3 in amino acids: CASSPDRRPTYEQYF. CDR3 nucleotides: TGTGCCAGCAGTCCGGACAGGCGTCCCACCTACGAGCAGTACTTC.

The V gene is TRBV9, the J gene TRBJ2-3; weak D call: TRBD2 (6 bases). V dropped 0 bases and J dropped 3 bases, with 11 bases sitting between them. CDR1 and CDR2 from the germline V gene are SGDLS and YYNGEE. The CDR3 sequence is 15 residues long. CDR3 sequence (DNA): TGTGCCAGCAGCGTAGATGGAGGGGATACAGATACGCAGTATTTT. This sequence encodes CASSVDGGDTDTQYF.